This TCR beta chain was sequenced during a study of blood T cells in healthy people across ages. The study's findings and limits: Because sorting was not performed, PBMCs prevented conclusive naive versus antigen-experienced comparison.

Each sample gave at least 6 million isolated PBMCs. Germline loops: CDR1 DFQATT, CDR2 SNEGSKA (reference sequence). There are 15 residues in the CDR3. Trimming removed 4 bases from V and 1 base from J, with 14 bases in between. Primers used in a second PCR of roughly 6 to 12 cycles were a sample-barcoded 5' primer and a J-beta primer mix. Every individual sample yielded 2.5 million or more paired-end reads (each containing CDR3). Using its own MiXCR run on the 5' RACE reads, TCRdb lists one record per CDR3 protein. The table has roughly 680,000 distinct CDR3 sequences, about 50% seen once. This clonotype came up many times. Its antigen is currently unknown.

The specimen was blood. The origin of this receptor is an elderly woman in good health. The V gene is TRBV20-1, the J gene TRBJ1-5; perhaps TRBD1 as D (6 bases). This CDR3 reads CSANRRGASNQPQHF. The CDR3 DNA reads TGCAGTGCTAATCGGCGGGGGGCGAGCAATCAGCCCCAGCATTTT.